Each of the 15 T cell receptor beta chains below was sequenced from the same sample in a study of cytomegalovirus exposure and HLA in healthy donors. Amplification used 60 Vbeta primers and 13 Jbeta primers. The assay was immunoSEQ multiplex PCR, and TCRdb's table has in-frame clones only and misses some. This sample has 150,000 to 200,000 clones, with less than 90% found just once. The sequencing sample was made of PBMCs. The receptors were sampled from a young woman in good health and CMV-seronegative.

J is TRBJ2-1 and V is TRBV9, with 9 bases that match TRBD2. V shed 3 bases and J 1 base; nucleotides not matched to a gene: 5. The CDR3 covers 16 residues. The germline CDR1 and CDR2 sequences are SGDLS and YYNGEE. CDR3: CASSGRGLASYNEQFF. DNA of the CDR3: TGTGCCAGCAGCGGACGGGGACTAGCTTCCTACAATGAGCAGTTCTTC.

The gene calls are TRBV30 and TRBJ2-1; no definite D call. Trimming left V 4 bases short and J 9 bases short, with 10 bases between. CDR3 length: 11 residues. CDR1 GTSNPN and CDR2 SVGIG come from the germline V gene (reference sequence). For the CDR3, the DNA is TGTGCCTGGACAGTCAGTGCTGAGCAGTTCTTC. Residues: CAWTVSAEQFF.

V is TRBV7-9 and J is TRBJ2-2; 8 bases line up with TRBD1. Germline V gene data show CDR1 as SEHNR and CDR2 as FQNEAQ (reference sequence). Losses at the gene ends were 8 bases for V and 0 bases for J; bases not matched to a gene: 2. The CDR3 runs to 14 residues. CDR3 in amino acids: CASRGQANTGELFF. As DNA, the CDR3 is TGTGCCAGCCGGGGACAGGCGAACACCGGGGAGCTGTTTTTT.

This clone was recorded only once. The chain joins TRBV2 to TRBJ2-5; 7 bases fit TRBD2. CDR3 length equals 14 residues. Germline CDR1 and CDR2: SNHLY and FYNNEI. V trimming: 7 bases; J trimming: 5 bases; junction bases outside the gene matches: 10. CDR3 sequence (DNA): TGTGCCAGCACTCCGGGGAGGGTACAGGAGACCCAGTACTTC. Translating gives CASTPGRVQETQYF.

V and J are TRBV5-1 and TRBJ1-2; D may be TRBD1 (6 bases). Germline V gene lookup returns CDR1 SGHRS and CDR2 YFSETQ. The CDR3 consists of 14 residues. V gave up 5 bases and J gave up 7 bases, with 18 bases separating them. The CDR3 DNA reads TGCGCCAGCAGGAGTGTCGGGGGGCGGCGTGGCTACACCTTC. Protein sequence: CASRSVGGRRGYTF.

This sequence joins TRBV7-2 and TRBJ2-3; D possibly corresponds to TRBD1 (5 bases). Trimming took 2 bases from V and 3 from J, leaving 9 bases between them. The CDR3 consists of 14 residues. Germline V CDR1 and CDR2: SGHTA, FQGNSA. The CDR3 reads CASSLFQGTDTQYF. The CDR3 nucleotides read TGTGCCAGCAGCTTATTTCAGGGAACAGATACGCAGTATTTT.

The gene calls are TRBV28 and TRBJ1-3, with unresolved D. Trimming stripped 3 bases from V and 4 bases from J, with 7 bases between. This CDR3 has 13 residues. CDR1 and CDR2 (germline): MDHEN, SYDVKM. This chain's CDR3 is CASSLVAGNTIYF. CDR3 nucleotide sequence: TGTGCCAGCAGTTTGGTAGCAGGAAACACCATATATTTT. Supplemented by reference TRBV28 and TRBJ1-3, the full variable domain reads DVKVTQSSRYLVKRTGEKVFLECVQDMDHENMFWYRQDPGLGLRLIYFSYDVKMKEKGDIPEGYSVSREKKERFSLILESASTNQTSMYLCASSLVAGNTIYFGEGSWLTVV.

The chain recombines TRBV2 with TRBJ1-3, with D tentatively TRBD1 (5 bases). The V gene lost 3 bases and the J gene lost 2 bases, with 8 bases spanning the gap. Germline CDR1 reads SNHLY; CDR2 reads FYNNEI. This CDR3 has 14 amino acids. The CDR3 DNA follows: TGTGCCAGCAGTGAGGCAGGGCCTGGAAACACCATATATTTT. Translating gives CASSEAGPGNTIYF.

The CDR3 DNA sequence: TGTGCCAGCAGGTCGACAGGGTTTAATGAAGCTTTCTTT. This sequence encodes CASRSTGFNEAFF. The rearrangement joins TRBV2 to TRBJ1-1, with 7 bases lining up with TRBD1. CDR1 and CDR2 from the germline V gene are SNHLY and FYNNEI. The CDR3 has 13 amino acids. Trimming at V came to 6 bases and at J to 7 bases, leaving 8 bases not matched to a gene.

The chain recombines TRBV2 with TRBJ2-3; 15 bases fit TRBD2. Losses at the gene ends were 11 bases for V and 4 bases for J; bases not matched to a gene: 4. This CDR3 comprises 14 residues. CDR1 is SNHLY, CDR2 FYNNEI, per germline. CDR3 loop: CAEGTSGGSDTQYF. The CDR3 bases are TGTGCCGAAGGGACTAGCGGGGGGTCAGATACGCAGTATTTT.

The V gene is TRBV13, the J gene TRBJ2-7; weak D call: TRBD2 (6 bases). The CDR3 consists of 15 residues. Germline CDR1 reads PRHDT; CDR2 reads FYEKMQ (reference sequence). The V end lost 2 bases, the J end lost 0 bases, and 11 bases lay between the germline ends. As DNA, the CDR3 is TGTGCCAGCAGCTTAAAGCGGGCGAGCTCCTACGAGCAGTACTTC. The encoded protein is CASSLKRASSYEQYF. The variable domain in full, completed from reference TRBV13 and TRBJ2-7, reads AAGVIQSPRHLIKEKRETATLKCYPIPRHDTVYWYQQGPGQDPQFLISFYEKMQSDKGSIPDRFSAQQFSDYHSELNMSSLELGDSALYFCASSLKRASSYEQYFGPGTRLTVT.

The rearrangement joins TRBV6-5 to TRBJ1-2, with D perhaps matching TRBD1 (6 bases). The length of the CDR3 is 13 residues. Trimming took off 2 bases at V and 5 bases at J, with 9 bases between the two ends. Germline V lookup: CDR1 MNHEY, CDR2 SVGAGI. DNA for the CDR3: TGTGCCAGCAGTTACGCGGACAGTTATGGCTACACCTTC. Its protein product is CASSYADSYGYTF.

V usage is TRBV28 and J usage is TRBJ1-5; 8 nucleotides match TRBD1. J gave up 4 bases and V 6 bases, and 5 bases lay outside the gene matches. CDR1 is MDHEN and CDR2 is SYDVKM in the germline V gene. The CDR3 loop spans 14 amino acids. CDR3 sequence reads: CASSEGQGNQPQHF. CDR3 DNA: TGTGCCAGCAGCGAAGGACAGGGTAATCAGCCCCAGCATTTT. Full variable domain (outside the CDR3, taken from reference TRBV28 and TRBJ1-5): DVKVTQSSRYLVKRTGEKVFLECVQDMDHENMFWYRQDPGLGLRLIYFSYDVKMKEKGDIPEGYSVSREKKERFSLILESASTNQTSMYLCASSEGQGNQPQHFGDGTRLSIL.

The chain uses TRBV4-1 and TRBJ2-5, with a tentative D call TRBD2 (6 bases). The J call may be wrong; the DNA end is better matched by TRBJ2-7. Germline lookup yields CDR1 MGHRA and CDR2 YSYEKL. The CDR3 consists of 15 residues. The CDR3 protein is CASSQDPGGSYEQYF. In DNA, the CDR3 is TGCGCCAGCAGCCAAGATCCCGGGGGATCCTACGAGCAGTACTTC.

As to this clone: The sample holds other DNA sequences that translate to the same CDR3. The V gene is TRBV28, the J gene TRBJ2-1; no clear D. This CDR3 spans 12 amino acids. V lost 2 bases to trimming and J lost 4 bases, with 3 bases between them. CDR1 and CDR2 (germline): MDHEN, SYDVKM. CDR3 sequence: CASSLQYNEQFF. The CDR3 region has the DNA TGTGCCAGCAGTTTACAATACAATGAGCAGTTCTTC.